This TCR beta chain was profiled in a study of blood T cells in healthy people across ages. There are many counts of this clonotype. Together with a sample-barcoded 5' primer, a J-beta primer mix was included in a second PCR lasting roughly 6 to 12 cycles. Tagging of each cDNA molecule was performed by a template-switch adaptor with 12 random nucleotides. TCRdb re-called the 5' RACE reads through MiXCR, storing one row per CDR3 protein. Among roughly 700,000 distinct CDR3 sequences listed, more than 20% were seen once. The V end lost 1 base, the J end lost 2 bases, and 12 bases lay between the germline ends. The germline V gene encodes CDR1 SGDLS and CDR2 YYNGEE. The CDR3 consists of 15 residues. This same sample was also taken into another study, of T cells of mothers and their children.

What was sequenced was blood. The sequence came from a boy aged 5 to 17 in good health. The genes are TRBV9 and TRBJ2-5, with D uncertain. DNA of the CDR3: TGTGCCAGCAGCGTATCTGCAGGAGCACAAGAGACCCAGTACTTC. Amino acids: CASSVSAGAQETQYF. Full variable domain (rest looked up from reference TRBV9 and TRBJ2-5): DSGVTQTPKHLITATGQRVTLRCSPRSGDLSVYWYQQSLDQGLQFLIQYYNGEERAKGNILERFSAQQFPDLHSELNLSSLELGDSALYFCASSVSAGAQETQYFGPGTRLLVL.